These 27 T cell receptor beta chains originate from one sample sequenced in a study of T cell responses to AZD1222 COVID-19 vaccine. Generated by immunoSEQ multiplex PCR, the TCRdb table keeps only in-frame clones and is missing some. The sample has some 120,000 clones, approximately 85% seen once. The specimen was peripheral blood, collected on day 0 of AZD1222 vaccination. These receptors all come from an adult in good health.

The chain recombines TRBV11-2 with TRBJ1-2, with TRBD1 identical over 9 bases. Germline V lookup: CDR1 SGHAT, CDR2 FQNNGV. The length of the CDR3 is 15 residues. With V trimmed by 2 bases and J by 3 bases, 4 bases remained unmatched. The chain's CDR3 is CASSLWNRGHYGYTF. CDR3 DNA: TGTGCCAGCAGCTTATGGAACAGGGGGCACTATGGCTACACCTTC.

This chain connects TRBV2 to TRBJ1-4; TRBD1 might be the D (6 bases). V dropped 5 bases and J dropped 6 bases, with 10 bases sitting between them. The CDR3 extends over 13 amino acids. Per germline, CDR1 SNHLY and CDR2 FYNNEI. In DNA, the CDR3 is TGTGCCAGCAGTACAGGGTACGATGAAAAACTGTTTTTT. Translating it yields CASSTGYDEKLFF.

V and J are TRBV5-5 and TRBJ1-6, with 7 positions matching TRBD1. In germline, CDR1 is SGHKS, CDR2 YYEKEE (reference sequence). V lost 4 bases and J lost 6; bases outside the gene matches: 1. CDR3 length equals 13 residues. The CDR3 nucleotides read TGTGCCAGCAGCCCAGGGGGTAATTCACCCCTCCACTTT. This codes for CASSPGGNSPLHF.

V gene TRBV5-6 combines with J gene TRBJ1-1, with D unresolved. Germline-derived CDR1 and CDR2 are SGHDT and YYEEEE. The CDR3 loop spans 15 amino acids. The V gene lost 4 bases and the J gene lost 4 bases, with 17 bases spanning the gap. Here the CDR3 reads CASSPVPGPGTEAFF. CDR3 nucleotides: TGTGCCAGCAGCCCAGTCCCGGGCCCGGGCACTGAAGCTTTCTTT.

The chain links TRBV15 to TRBJ2-3; 15 bases align to TRBD2. Trimming took 2 bases from V and 4 from J; bases not matched to a gene: 4. There are 17 residues in the CDR3. The V gene's germline CDR1 is LNHNV and CDR2 YYDKDF (reference sequence). The CDR3 region has the DNA TGTGCCACCAGCAGACGGACTAGCGGGAGGGTGGCAGATACGCAGTATTTT. It translates to CATSRRTSGRVADTQYF.

The V call is TRBV30, the J call TRBJ1-3; D remains unclear. The CDR3 totals 14 residues. V was clipped by 3 bases and J by 8 bases, with 17 bases between them. Germline V gene sequence: CDR1 GTSNPN, CDR2 SVGIG (reference sequence). The CDR3 coding sequence is TGTGCCTGGAGCTCGGACGGTGGGTGGGACACCATATATTTT. Its translation is CAWSSDGGWDTIYF. The full variable domain, with the rest looked up from reference TRBV30 and TRBJ1-3, is SQTIHQWPATLVQPVGSPLSLECTVEGTSNPNLYWYRQAAGRGLQLLFYSVGIGQISSEVPQNLSASRPQDRQFILSSKKLLLSDSGFYLCAWSSDGGWDTIYFGEGSWLTVV.

The chain couples TRBV7-9 to TRBJ1-2, with 7 bases aligning to TRBD1. J gave up 8 bases and V 0 bases, and 6 bases lay outside the gene matches. This CDR3 region has 14 residues. CDR1 is SEHNR, CDR2 FQNEAQ, per germline (reference sequence). This CDR3 is CASSLADRAKGYTF. The CDR3 DNA reads TGTGCCAGCAGCTTAGCCGACAGGGCGAAGGGCTACACCTTC.

This chain uses TRBV5-8 with TRBJ2-5, with D perhaps TRBD1 (6 bases). This CDR3 spans 14 amino acids. Germline V CDR1 and CDR2: SGHTS, YDEGEE. Trimming shortened V by 4 bases and J by 2 bases, and 12 bases separated the two germline ends. The CDR3 DNA reads TGTGCCAGCAGCCTCGGACAGCGTCAAGAGACCCAGTACTTC. This sequence encodes CASSLGQRQETQYF.

CDR3 in DNA: TGTGCCTGGAGTGTACAACGGACAGGGCCTAACTATGGCTACACCTTC. This codes for CAWSVQRTGPNYGYTF. This chain joins TRBV30 and TRBJ1-2; TRBD1 agrees at 8 bases. The germline V gene has CDR1 GTSNPN and CDR2 SVGIG (reference sequence). This CDR3 has 16 residues. V trimming: 0 bases; J trimming: 0 bases; junction bases outside the gene matches: 6.

This clone was seen a few times. This chain links TRBV7-3 with TRBJ1-1, with a weak D call TRBD1 (5 bases). CDR3 length: 13 residues. Trimming left V 8 bases short and J 1 base short, with 11 bases between. Germline V gives CDR1 SGHTA, CDR2 FQGTGA. CDR3 in DNA: TGTGCCAGCTCCACGGGACCGAACACTGAAGCTTTCTTT. Its protein is CASSTGPNTEAFF.

The genes are TRBV29-1 and TRBJ2-3; maybe TRBD1 (6 bases). The CDR3 sequence is 12 residues long. Germline V lookup: CDR1 SQVTM, CDR2 ANQGSEA. Trimming took off 4 bases at V and 3 bases at J, with 8 bases between the two ends. The DNA for the CDR3 is TGCAGCGTTGTACAGGGAACAGATACGCAGTATTTT. Amino acids: CSVVQGTDTQYF.

The V gene is TRBV19, the J gene TRBJ2-3; 8 nucleotides line up with TRBD1. The CDR3 spans 15 residues. CDR1 and CDR2 (germline): LNHDA, SQIVND (reference sequence). Trimming took 4 bases from V and 6 from J; bases not matched to a gene: 9. CDR3 sequence reads: CASSTIAGGGDTQYF. Written as DNA, the CDR3 is TGTGCCAGTAGTACAATCGCAGGGGGCGGCGATACGCAGTATTTT. Based on the CDR3 plus reference TRBV19 and TRBJ2-3, the full variable domain is DGGITQSPKYLFRKEGQNVTLSCEQNLNHDAMYWYRQDPGQGLRLIYYSQIVNDFQKGDIAEGYSVSREKKESFPLTVTSAQKNPTAFYLCASSTIAGGGDTQYFGPGTRLTVL.

V usage is TRBV4-1 and J usage is TRBJ1-5; D may be TRBD1 (5 bases). The CDR3 has 17 amino acids. Trimming cost V 5 bases and J 0 bases, with 17 bases left between them. CDR1 and CDR2 from the germline V gene are MGHRA and YSYEKL. The DNA of the CDR3 is TGCGCCAGCAGCTATGGCAGGGTGGAAGGTAGCAATCAGCCCCAGCATTTT. Translation gives CASSYGRVEGSNQPQHF.

Only one count was recorded for this clone. The chain couples TRBV7-9 to TRBJ1-1; D is ambiguous. V was trimmed by 6 bases and J by 0 bases, leaving 8 bases between them. The length of the CDR3 is 13 residues. Germline V gene lookup returns CDR1 SEHNR and CDR2 FQNEAQ (reference sequence). Here the CDR3 reads CASRTEMNTEAFF. Here the CDR3 DNA reads TGTGCCAGCAGAACAGAAATGAACACTGAAGCTTTCTTT.

V gene TRBV19 combines with J gene TRBJ1-1; TRBD1 is a possible D gene (6 bases). The V end lost 6 bases, the J end lost 4 bases, and 12 bases lay between the germline ends. The CDR3 contains 13 residues. In germline, CDR1 is LNHDA, CDR2 SQIVND (reference sequence). The DNA of the CDR3 is TGTGCCAGTAGCTGGGGGGGGGCCACTGAAGCTTTCTTT. Translating it yields CASSWGGATEAFF.

This rearrangement joins TRBV18 to TRBJ2-5, with D perhaps TRBD1 or TRBD2 (5 bases each). This CDR3 has 15 residues. V gave up 3 bases and J gave up 5 bases, with 16 bases separating them. The V gene's germline CDR1 is KGHSH and CDR2 LQKENI. The CDR3 spells CASSPRGRGDETQYF. CDR3 coding DNA: TGTGCCAGCTCACCGAGGGGCCGTGGCGATGAGACCCAGTACTTC. Using reference TRBV18 and TRBJ2-5 for the parts outside the CDR3, the full variable domain is NAGVMQNPRHLVRRRGQEARLRCSPMKGHSHVYWYRQLPEEGLKFMVYLQKENIIDESGMPKERFSAEFPKEGPSILRIQQVVRGDSAAYFCASSPRGRGDETQYFGPGTRLLVL.

The V and J genes are TRBV6-6 and TRBJ1-5; 9 nucleotides agree with TRBD1. The V gene's germline CDR1 is MNHNY and CDR2 SVGAGI (reference sequence). This CDR3 region has 15 residues. The trim removed 7 bases at V and 7 bases at J, leaving 11 bases unmatched. CDR3 coding DNA: TGTGCCAGCACTCCGGGACAGGGCGGCGGGCAGCCCCAGCATTTT. This translates into CASTPGQGGGQPQHF.

This chain uses TRBV29-1 with TRBJ2-1, with a weak D call TRBD1 (5 bases). Germline-derived CDR1 and CDR2 are SQVTM and ANQGSEA. V was cut by 7 bases and J by 0 bases, with 10 bases left in between. CDR3 size: 13 residues. CDR3 sequence: CSADSLSYNEQFF. The CDR3 bases are TGCAGCGCCGACAGCCTCTCCTACAATGAGCAGTTCTTC.

V and J are TRBV5-1 and TRBJ1-3, with D uncertain. Germline-derived CDR1 and CDR2 are SGHRS and YFSETQ. V lost 3 bases and J lost 0, with 16 bases in between. The length of the CDR3 is 17 residues. Written as DNA, the CDR3 is TGCGCCAGCAGCTCTAGACTGACTGCCTCCTCTGGAAACACCATATATTTT. As protein: CASSSRLTASSGNTIYF.

The V gene is TRBV5-6, the J gene TRBJ2-7; TRBD1 is a possible D gene (5 bases). Trimming removed 1 base at V and 5 bases at J, with 16 bases between. Germline V lookup: CDR1 SGHDT, CDR2 YYEEEE. The CDR3 sequence is 15 residues long. The DNA of the CDR3 is TGTGCCAGCAGCTTGCCAGAGACAGTCCGCGACGAGCAGTACTTC. Its protein is CASSLPETVRDEQYF. Variable domain in full (rest from reference TRBV5-6 and TRBJ2-7): DAGVTQSPTHLIKTRGQQVTLRCSPKSGHDTVSWYQQALGQGPQFIFQYYEEEERQRGNFPDRFSGHQFPNYSSELNVNALLLGDSALYLCASSLPETVRDEQYFGPGTRLTVT.

This rearrangement joins TRBV5-4 to TRBJ2-5; 7 nucleotides line up with TRBD2. V lost 4 bases and J lost 3; bases outside the gene matches: 6. In germline, CDR1 is SGHNT, CDR2 YYREEE (reference sequence). This CDR3 is built from 14 residues. CDR3 sequence reads: CASSRPGGKETQYF. The CDR3 region has the DNA TGTGCCAGCAGCCGCCCGGGGGGAAAAGAGACCCAGTACTTC.

The genes are TRBV2 and TRBJ2-1, with D perhaps TRBD1 or TRBD2 (6 bases each). Per the germline V gene, CDR1 is SNHLY and CDR2 is FYNNEI. CDR3 length: 15 amino acids. The V end lost 1 base, the J end lost 4 bases, and 11 bases lay between the germline ends. CDR3 region: CASSEEGGSYNEQFF. CDR3 nucleotides: TGTGCCAGCAGTGAAGAGGGGGGTTCATACAATGAGCAGTTCTTC. Full variable domain (outside the CDR3, taken from reference TRBV2 and TRBJ2-1): EPEVTQTPSHQVTQMGQEVILRCVPISNHLYFYWYRQILGQKVEFLVSFYNNEISEKSEIFDDQFSVERPDGSNFTLKIRSTKLEDSAMYFCASSEEGGSYNEQFFGPGTRLTVL.

The V call is TRBV5-1, the J call TRBJ1-4; weak D call: TRBD1 (5 bases). V was clipped by 7 bases and J by 5 bases, with 18 bases between them. The CDR3 contains 15 residues. In germline, CDR1 is SGHRS, CDR2 YFSETQ. CDR3 sequence reads: CASSLTEPVNEKLFF. The CDR3 DNA sequence: TGCGCCAGCTCCCTGACAGAACCTGTAAATGAAAAACTGTTTTTT.

This clone was picked up one time. The gene calls are TRBV30 and TRBJ1-2, with D possibly TRBD1 on 6 matching bases. The germline V gene has CDR1 GTSNPN and CDR2 SVGIG (reference sequence). The CDR3 consists of 11 residues. Trimming pared 1 base from V and 10 bases from J, leaving 10 bases between. The DNA for the CDR3 is TGTGCCTGGAGTGAATACAGGGACTACACCTTC. Translated, it gives CAWSEYRDYTF.

V gene TRBV6-5 combines with J gene TRBJ1-3, with 7 positions matching TRBD1. CDR1 is MNHEY and CDR2 is SVGAGI in the germline V gene. CDR3 size: 15 residues. V lost 4 bases, J lost 9 bases, and 12 bases stayed unmatched. The CDR3, as DNA: TGTGCCAGCAGTTCTATACCCGGGACAGTGAGCACCATATATTTT. Protein: CASSSIPGTVSTIYF.

J is TRBJ2-7 and V is TRBV7-2; 7 nucleotides agree with TRBD2. Germline-derived CDR1 and CDR2 are SGHTA and FQGNSA. CDR3 length equals 14 residues. V shed 5 bases, J shed 3 bases, and the junction held 7 bases outside the gene matches. The CDR3 sequence is CASSPLALYYEQYF. For the CDR3, the DNA is TGTGCCAGCAGCCCACTAGCGCTCTACTACGAGCAGTACTTC.

The chain is built from TRBV4-1 and TRBJ2-1, with 8 bases that match TRBD1. Germline CDR1 MGHRA, CDR2 YSYEKL. This CDR3 has 16 amino acids. The V and J ends lost 2 bases and 9 bases, in that order; junction bases with no gene match: 12. In DNA, the CDR3 is TGCGCCAGCAGCCAACCCACAGGGGCAGGGGGCGGTGAGCAGTTCTTC. This encodes CASSQPTGAGGGEQFF.